This paragraph reports one T cell receptor beta chain. V trimming: 7 bases; J trimming: 6 bases; junction bases outside the gene matches: 10. Germline CDR1 and CDR2: SGHRS and YFSETQ. The CDR3 is 15 residues long. Data came from immunoSEQ multiplex PCR; TCRdb stores just in-frame clones and leaves some out. The sample lists tens of thousands of clones; about 88% were seen once. Patients at the Seattle site were enrolled during active infection and followed longitudinally. This sample was taken from a study of blood T cell repertoires in COVID-19. About the study: Collection of acute and convalescent COVID-19 samples took place in the United States, Italy and Spain. Nucleic acid was either cDNA or gDNA, and it came from T cells, B-cell-depleted T cells, or PBMCs.

The sample comprised peripheral blood. This receptor was taken from a woman aged 60-75 years with COVID-19, enrolled during active disease. The chain is built from TRBV5-1 and TRBJ2-1, with 10 nucleotides matching TRBD2. CDR3 nucleotide sequence: TGCGCCAGCTCCGTTGAGGCTAGCGGGGGCAATGAGCAGTTCTTC. This encodes CASSVEASGGNEQFF. Combining the CDR3 with reference TRBV5-1 and TRBJ2-1 gives the whole variable domain KAGVTQTPRYLIKTRGQQVTLSCSPISGHRSVSWYQQTPGQGLQFLFEYFSETQRNKGNFPGRFSGRQFSNSRSEMNVSTLELGDSALYLCASSVEASGGNEQFFGPGTRLTVL.